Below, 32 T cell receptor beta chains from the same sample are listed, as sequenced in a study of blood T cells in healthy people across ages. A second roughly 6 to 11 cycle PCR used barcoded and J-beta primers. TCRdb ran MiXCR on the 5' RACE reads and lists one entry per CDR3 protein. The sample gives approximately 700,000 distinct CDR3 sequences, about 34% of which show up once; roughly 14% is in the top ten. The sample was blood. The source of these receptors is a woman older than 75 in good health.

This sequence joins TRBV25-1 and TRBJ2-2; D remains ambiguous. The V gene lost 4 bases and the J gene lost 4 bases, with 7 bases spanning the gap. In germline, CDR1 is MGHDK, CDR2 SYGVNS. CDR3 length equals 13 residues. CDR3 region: CASSALSTGELFF. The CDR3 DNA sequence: TGTGCCAGCAGTGCACTGTCCACCGGGGAGCTGTTTTTT. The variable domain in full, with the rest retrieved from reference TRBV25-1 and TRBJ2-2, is EADIYQTPRYLVIGTGKKITLECSQTMGHDKMYWYQQDPGMELHLIHYSYGVNSTEKGDLSSESTVSRIRTEHFPLTLESARPSHTSQYLCASSALSTGELFFGEGSRLTVL.

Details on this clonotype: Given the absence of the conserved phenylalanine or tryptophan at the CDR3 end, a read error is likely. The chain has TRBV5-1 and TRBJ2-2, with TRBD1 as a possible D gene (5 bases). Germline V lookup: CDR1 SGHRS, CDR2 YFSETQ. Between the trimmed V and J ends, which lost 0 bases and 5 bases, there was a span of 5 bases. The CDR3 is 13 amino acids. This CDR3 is CASSLEGTGELFV. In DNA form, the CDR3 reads TGCGCCAGCAGCTTGGAGGGGACCGGGGAGCTGTTTGTT.

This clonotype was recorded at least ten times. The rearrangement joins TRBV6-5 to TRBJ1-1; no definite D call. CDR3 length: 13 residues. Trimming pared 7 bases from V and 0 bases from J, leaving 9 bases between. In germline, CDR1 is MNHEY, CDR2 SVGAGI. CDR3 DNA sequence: TGTGCCAGCACCAAGACACTGAACACTGAAGCTTTCTTT. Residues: CASTKTLNTEAFF.

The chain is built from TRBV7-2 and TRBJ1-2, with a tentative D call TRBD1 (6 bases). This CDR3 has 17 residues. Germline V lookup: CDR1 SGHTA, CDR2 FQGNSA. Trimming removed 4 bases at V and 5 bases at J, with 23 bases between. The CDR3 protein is CASSSLGPTGGRYGYTF. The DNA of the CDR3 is TGTGCCAGCAGCTCCCTGGGGCCGACAGGCGGAAGATATGGCTACACCTTC. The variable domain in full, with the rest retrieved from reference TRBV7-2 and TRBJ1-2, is GAGVSQSPSNKVTEKGKDVELRCDPISGHTALYWYRQSLGQGLEFLIYFQGNSAPDKSGLPSDRFSAERTGGSVSTLTIQRTQQEDSAVYLCASSSLGPTGGRYGYTFGSGTRLTVV.

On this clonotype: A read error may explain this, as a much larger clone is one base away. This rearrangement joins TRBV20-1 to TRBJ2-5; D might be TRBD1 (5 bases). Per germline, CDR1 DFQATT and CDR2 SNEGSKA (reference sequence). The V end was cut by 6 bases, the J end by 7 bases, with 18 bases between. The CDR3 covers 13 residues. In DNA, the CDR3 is TGCAGTGCAAGGGGCCAGGCCCGTGGGACCCAGTACTTC. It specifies CSARGQARGTQYF.

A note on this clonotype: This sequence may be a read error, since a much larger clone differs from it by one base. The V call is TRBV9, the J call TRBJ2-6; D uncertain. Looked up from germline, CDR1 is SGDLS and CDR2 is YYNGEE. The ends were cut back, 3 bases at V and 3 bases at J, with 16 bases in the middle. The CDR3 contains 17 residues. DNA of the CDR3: TGTGCCAGCAGCGCCCTAACTCGGGCAATTGGGGCCAACGTCCTGACTTTC. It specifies CASSALTRAIGANVLTF.

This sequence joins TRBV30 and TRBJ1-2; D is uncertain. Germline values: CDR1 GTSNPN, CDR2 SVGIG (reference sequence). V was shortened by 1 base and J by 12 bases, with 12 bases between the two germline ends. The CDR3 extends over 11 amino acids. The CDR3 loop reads CAWSGMALDTF. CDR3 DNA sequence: TGTGCCTGGAGTGGTATGGCGCTGGACACCTTC.

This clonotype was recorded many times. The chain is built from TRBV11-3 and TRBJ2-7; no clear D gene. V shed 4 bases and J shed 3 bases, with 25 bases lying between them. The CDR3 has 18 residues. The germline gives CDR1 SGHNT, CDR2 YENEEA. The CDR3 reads CASSSSVGPDGLFYEQYF. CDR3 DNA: TGTGCCAGCAGCTCGTCAGTGGGCCCGGACGGATTATTCTACGAGCAGTACTTC. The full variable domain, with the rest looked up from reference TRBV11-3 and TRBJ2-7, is EAGVVQSPRYKIIEKKQPVAFWCNPISGHNTLYWYLQNLGQGPELLIRYENEEAVDDSQLPKDRFSAERLKGVDSTLKIQPAELGDSAVYLCASSSSVGPDGLFYEQYFGPGTRLTVT.

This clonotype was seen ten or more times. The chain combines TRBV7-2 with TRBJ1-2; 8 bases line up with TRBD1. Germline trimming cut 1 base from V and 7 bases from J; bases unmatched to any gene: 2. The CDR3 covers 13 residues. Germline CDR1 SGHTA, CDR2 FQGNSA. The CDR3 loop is CASSLEQGAGYTF. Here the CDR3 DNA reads TGTGCCAGCAGCTTAGAGCAGGGGGCTGGCTACACCTTC. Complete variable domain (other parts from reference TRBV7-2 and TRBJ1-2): GAGVSQSPSNKVTEKGKDVELRCDPISGHTALYWYRQSLGQGLEFLIYFQGNSAPDKSGLPSDRFSAERTGGSVSTLTIQRTQQEDSAVYLCASSLEQGAGYTFGSGTRLTVV.

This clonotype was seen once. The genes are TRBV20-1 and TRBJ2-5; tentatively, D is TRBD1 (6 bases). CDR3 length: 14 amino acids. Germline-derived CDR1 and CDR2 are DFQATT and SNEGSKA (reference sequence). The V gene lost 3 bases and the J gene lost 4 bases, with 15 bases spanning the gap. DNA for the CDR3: TGCAGTGCTAGGTCAGGGGTGGTCCGAGAGACCCAGTACTTC. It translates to CSARSGVVRETQYF.

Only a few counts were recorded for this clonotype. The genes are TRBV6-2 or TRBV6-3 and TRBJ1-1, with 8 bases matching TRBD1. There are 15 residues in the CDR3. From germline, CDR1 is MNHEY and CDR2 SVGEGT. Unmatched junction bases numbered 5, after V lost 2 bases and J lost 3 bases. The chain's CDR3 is CASSYPYRGDTEAFF. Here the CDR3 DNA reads TGTGCCAGCAGTTACCCGTACAGGGGGGACACTGAAGCTTTCTTT.

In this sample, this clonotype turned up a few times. CDR3 bases: TGTGCCAGCAGCTTAGCTAGGACAGGGAGGGGAAGCACTGAAGCTTTCTTT. It is translated as CASSLARTGRGSTEAFF. The chain employs TRBV7-2 and TRBJ1-1; 8 nucleotides match TRBD1. The CDR3 has 17 amino acids. CDR1 is SGHTA and CDR2 is FQGNSA in the germline V gene. The V segment lost 0 bases and the J segment 4 bases; nucleotides outside the gene matches: 10.

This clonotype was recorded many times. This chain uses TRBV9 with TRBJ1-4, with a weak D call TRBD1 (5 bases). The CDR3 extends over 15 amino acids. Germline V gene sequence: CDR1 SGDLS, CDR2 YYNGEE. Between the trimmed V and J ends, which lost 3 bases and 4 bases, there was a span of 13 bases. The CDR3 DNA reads TGTGCCAGCAGCGCCGCGGGACGGAGTAATGAAAAACTGTTTTTT. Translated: CASSAAGRSNEKLFF.

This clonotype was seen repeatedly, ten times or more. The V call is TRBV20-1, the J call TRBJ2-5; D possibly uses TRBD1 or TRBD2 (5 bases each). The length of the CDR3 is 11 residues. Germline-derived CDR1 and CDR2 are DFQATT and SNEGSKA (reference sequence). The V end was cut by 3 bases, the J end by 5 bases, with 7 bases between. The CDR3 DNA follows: TGCAGTGCTAGGGGGGATGAGACCCAGTACTTC. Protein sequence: CSARGDETQYF.

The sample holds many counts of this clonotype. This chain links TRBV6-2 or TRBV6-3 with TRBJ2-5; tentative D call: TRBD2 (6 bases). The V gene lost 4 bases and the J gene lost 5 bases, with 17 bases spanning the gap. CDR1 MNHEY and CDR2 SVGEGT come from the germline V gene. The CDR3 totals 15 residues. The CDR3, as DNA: TGTGCCAGCAGTTCCTCCCGGGAGCTCGGGGAGACCCAGTACTTC. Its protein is CASSSSRELGETQYF.

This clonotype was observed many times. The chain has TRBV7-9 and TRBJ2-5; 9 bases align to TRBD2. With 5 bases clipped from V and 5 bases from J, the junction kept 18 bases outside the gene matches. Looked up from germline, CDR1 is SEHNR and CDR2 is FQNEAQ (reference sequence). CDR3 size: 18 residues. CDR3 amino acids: CASSPGTSGSDQGETQYF. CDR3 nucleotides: TGTGCCAGCAGCCCCGGTACTAGCGGGTCAGACCAGGGGGAGACCCAGTACTTC.

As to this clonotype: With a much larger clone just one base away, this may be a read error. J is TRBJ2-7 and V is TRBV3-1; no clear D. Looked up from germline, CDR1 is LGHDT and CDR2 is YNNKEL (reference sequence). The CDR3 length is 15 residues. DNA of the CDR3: TGTGCCAGCAACCAAGAACCAGTTTTTTCCTACGAGCAGTACTTC. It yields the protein CASNQEPVFSYEQYF.

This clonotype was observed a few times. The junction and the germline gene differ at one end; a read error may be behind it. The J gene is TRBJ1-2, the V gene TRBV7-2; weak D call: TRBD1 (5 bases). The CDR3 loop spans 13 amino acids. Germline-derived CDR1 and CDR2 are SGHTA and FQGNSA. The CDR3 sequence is CASNLARQYGYTF. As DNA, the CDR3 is TGTGCCAGCAACTTAGCTAGACAGTATGGCTACACCTTC.

CDR3: CASRLEQNQPQHF. CDR3 in DNA: TGTGCCAGCAGACTGGAGCAAAATCAGCCCCAGCATTTT. The gene calls are TRBV6-1 and TRBJ1-5; no firm D call. Germline V gene lookup returns CDR1 MNHNS and CDR2 SASEGT. The CDR3 is made up of 13 amino acids. Trimming removed 6 bases from V and 4 bases from J, with 10 bases in between.

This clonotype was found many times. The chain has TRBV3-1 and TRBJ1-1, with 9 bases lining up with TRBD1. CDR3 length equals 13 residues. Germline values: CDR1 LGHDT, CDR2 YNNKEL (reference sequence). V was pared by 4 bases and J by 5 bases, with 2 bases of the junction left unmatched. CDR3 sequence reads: CASSRDRGTEAFF. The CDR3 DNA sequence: TGTGCCAGCAGCCGCGACAGGGGGACTGAAGCTTTCTTT.

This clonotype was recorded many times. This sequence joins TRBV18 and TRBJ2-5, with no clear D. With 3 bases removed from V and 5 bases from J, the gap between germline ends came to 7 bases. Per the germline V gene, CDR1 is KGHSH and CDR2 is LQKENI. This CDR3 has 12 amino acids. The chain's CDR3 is CASSPNSETQYF. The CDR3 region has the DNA TGTGCCAGCTCACCGAATTCTGAGACCCAGTACTTC.

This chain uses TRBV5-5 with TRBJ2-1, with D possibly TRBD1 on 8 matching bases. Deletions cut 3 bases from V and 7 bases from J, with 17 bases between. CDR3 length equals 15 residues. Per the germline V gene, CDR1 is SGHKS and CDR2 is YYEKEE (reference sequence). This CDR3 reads CASSSQGGYLNEQFF. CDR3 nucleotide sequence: TGTGCCAGCAGCTCACAGGGGGGGTATCTTAATGAGCAGTTCTTC.

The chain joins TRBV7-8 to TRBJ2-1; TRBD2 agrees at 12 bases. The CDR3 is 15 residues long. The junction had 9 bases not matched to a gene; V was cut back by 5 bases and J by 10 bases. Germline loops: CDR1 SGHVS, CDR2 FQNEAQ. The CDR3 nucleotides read TGTGCCAGCAGCCTTAGGGGAGGACTAGCGGGAGAGCAGTTCTTC. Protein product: CASSLRGGLAGEQFF.

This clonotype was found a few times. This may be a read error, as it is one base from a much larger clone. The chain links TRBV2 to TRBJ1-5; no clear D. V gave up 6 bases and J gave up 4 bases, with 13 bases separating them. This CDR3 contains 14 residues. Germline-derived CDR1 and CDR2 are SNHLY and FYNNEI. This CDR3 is CASRDSGRNQPQHF. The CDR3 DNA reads TGTGCCAGCAGGGATTCAGGCCGAAATCAGCCCCAGCATTTT.

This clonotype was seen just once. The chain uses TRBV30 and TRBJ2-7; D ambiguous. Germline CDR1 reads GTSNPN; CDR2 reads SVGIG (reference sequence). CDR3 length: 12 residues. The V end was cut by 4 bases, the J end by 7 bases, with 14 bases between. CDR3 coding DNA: TGTGCCTGGATAAATATAGTTGGGGAGCAGTACTTC. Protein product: CAWINIVGEQYF.

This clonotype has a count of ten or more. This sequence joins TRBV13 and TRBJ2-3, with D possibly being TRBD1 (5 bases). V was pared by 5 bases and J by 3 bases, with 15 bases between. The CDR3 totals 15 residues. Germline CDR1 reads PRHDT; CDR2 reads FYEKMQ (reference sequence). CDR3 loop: CASSPKSRQTDTQYF. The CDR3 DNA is TGTGCCAGCAGCCCGAAATCTCGACAGACAGATACGCAGTATTTT.

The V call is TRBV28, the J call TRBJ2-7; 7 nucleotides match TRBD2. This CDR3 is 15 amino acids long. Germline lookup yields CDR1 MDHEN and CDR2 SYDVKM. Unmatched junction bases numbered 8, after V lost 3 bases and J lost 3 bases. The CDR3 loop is CASSFGGGVLYEQYF. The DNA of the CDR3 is TGTGCCAGCAGTTTTGGGGGAGGGGTTCTCTACGAGCAGTACTTC.

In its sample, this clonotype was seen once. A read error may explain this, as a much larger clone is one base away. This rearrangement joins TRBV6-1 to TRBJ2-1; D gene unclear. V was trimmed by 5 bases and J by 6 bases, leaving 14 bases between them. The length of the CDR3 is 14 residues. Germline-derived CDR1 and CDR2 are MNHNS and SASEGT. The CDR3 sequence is CASSRPIGPNEQFF. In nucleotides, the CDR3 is TGTGCCAGCAGTCGTCCTATAGGTCCCAATGAGCAGTTCTTC.

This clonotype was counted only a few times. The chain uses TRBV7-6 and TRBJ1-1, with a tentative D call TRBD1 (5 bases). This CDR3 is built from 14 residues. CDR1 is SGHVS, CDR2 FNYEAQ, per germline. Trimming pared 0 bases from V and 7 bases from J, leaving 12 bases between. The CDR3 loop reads CASSLAPQRGEAFF. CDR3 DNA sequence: TGTGCCAGCAGCTTAGCCCCCCAGAGGGGTGAAGCTTTCTTT.

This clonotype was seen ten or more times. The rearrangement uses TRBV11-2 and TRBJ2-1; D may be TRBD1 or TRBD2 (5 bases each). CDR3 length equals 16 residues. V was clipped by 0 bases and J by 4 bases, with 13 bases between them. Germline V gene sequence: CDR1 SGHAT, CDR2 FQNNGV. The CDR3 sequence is CASSLERDALYNEQFF. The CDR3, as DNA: TGTGCCAGCAGCTTAGAACGGGACGCGCTATACAATGAGCAGTTCTTC.

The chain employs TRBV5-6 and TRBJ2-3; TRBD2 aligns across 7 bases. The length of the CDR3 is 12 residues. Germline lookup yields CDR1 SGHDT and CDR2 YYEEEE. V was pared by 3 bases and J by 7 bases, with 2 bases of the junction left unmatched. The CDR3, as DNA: TGTGCCAGCAGCTCAAGCGGGAATACGCAGTATTTT. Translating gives CASSSSGNTQYF.

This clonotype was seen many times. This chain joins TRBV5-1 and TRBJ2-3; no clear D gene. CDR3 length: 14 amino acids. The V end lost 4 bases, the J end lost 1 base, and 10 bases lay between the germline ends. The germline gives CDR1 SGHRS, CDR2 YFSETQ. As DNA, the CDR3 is TGCGCCAGCAGCCTCGACGGACGCACAGATACGCAGTATTTT. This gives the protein CASSLDGRTDTQYF.